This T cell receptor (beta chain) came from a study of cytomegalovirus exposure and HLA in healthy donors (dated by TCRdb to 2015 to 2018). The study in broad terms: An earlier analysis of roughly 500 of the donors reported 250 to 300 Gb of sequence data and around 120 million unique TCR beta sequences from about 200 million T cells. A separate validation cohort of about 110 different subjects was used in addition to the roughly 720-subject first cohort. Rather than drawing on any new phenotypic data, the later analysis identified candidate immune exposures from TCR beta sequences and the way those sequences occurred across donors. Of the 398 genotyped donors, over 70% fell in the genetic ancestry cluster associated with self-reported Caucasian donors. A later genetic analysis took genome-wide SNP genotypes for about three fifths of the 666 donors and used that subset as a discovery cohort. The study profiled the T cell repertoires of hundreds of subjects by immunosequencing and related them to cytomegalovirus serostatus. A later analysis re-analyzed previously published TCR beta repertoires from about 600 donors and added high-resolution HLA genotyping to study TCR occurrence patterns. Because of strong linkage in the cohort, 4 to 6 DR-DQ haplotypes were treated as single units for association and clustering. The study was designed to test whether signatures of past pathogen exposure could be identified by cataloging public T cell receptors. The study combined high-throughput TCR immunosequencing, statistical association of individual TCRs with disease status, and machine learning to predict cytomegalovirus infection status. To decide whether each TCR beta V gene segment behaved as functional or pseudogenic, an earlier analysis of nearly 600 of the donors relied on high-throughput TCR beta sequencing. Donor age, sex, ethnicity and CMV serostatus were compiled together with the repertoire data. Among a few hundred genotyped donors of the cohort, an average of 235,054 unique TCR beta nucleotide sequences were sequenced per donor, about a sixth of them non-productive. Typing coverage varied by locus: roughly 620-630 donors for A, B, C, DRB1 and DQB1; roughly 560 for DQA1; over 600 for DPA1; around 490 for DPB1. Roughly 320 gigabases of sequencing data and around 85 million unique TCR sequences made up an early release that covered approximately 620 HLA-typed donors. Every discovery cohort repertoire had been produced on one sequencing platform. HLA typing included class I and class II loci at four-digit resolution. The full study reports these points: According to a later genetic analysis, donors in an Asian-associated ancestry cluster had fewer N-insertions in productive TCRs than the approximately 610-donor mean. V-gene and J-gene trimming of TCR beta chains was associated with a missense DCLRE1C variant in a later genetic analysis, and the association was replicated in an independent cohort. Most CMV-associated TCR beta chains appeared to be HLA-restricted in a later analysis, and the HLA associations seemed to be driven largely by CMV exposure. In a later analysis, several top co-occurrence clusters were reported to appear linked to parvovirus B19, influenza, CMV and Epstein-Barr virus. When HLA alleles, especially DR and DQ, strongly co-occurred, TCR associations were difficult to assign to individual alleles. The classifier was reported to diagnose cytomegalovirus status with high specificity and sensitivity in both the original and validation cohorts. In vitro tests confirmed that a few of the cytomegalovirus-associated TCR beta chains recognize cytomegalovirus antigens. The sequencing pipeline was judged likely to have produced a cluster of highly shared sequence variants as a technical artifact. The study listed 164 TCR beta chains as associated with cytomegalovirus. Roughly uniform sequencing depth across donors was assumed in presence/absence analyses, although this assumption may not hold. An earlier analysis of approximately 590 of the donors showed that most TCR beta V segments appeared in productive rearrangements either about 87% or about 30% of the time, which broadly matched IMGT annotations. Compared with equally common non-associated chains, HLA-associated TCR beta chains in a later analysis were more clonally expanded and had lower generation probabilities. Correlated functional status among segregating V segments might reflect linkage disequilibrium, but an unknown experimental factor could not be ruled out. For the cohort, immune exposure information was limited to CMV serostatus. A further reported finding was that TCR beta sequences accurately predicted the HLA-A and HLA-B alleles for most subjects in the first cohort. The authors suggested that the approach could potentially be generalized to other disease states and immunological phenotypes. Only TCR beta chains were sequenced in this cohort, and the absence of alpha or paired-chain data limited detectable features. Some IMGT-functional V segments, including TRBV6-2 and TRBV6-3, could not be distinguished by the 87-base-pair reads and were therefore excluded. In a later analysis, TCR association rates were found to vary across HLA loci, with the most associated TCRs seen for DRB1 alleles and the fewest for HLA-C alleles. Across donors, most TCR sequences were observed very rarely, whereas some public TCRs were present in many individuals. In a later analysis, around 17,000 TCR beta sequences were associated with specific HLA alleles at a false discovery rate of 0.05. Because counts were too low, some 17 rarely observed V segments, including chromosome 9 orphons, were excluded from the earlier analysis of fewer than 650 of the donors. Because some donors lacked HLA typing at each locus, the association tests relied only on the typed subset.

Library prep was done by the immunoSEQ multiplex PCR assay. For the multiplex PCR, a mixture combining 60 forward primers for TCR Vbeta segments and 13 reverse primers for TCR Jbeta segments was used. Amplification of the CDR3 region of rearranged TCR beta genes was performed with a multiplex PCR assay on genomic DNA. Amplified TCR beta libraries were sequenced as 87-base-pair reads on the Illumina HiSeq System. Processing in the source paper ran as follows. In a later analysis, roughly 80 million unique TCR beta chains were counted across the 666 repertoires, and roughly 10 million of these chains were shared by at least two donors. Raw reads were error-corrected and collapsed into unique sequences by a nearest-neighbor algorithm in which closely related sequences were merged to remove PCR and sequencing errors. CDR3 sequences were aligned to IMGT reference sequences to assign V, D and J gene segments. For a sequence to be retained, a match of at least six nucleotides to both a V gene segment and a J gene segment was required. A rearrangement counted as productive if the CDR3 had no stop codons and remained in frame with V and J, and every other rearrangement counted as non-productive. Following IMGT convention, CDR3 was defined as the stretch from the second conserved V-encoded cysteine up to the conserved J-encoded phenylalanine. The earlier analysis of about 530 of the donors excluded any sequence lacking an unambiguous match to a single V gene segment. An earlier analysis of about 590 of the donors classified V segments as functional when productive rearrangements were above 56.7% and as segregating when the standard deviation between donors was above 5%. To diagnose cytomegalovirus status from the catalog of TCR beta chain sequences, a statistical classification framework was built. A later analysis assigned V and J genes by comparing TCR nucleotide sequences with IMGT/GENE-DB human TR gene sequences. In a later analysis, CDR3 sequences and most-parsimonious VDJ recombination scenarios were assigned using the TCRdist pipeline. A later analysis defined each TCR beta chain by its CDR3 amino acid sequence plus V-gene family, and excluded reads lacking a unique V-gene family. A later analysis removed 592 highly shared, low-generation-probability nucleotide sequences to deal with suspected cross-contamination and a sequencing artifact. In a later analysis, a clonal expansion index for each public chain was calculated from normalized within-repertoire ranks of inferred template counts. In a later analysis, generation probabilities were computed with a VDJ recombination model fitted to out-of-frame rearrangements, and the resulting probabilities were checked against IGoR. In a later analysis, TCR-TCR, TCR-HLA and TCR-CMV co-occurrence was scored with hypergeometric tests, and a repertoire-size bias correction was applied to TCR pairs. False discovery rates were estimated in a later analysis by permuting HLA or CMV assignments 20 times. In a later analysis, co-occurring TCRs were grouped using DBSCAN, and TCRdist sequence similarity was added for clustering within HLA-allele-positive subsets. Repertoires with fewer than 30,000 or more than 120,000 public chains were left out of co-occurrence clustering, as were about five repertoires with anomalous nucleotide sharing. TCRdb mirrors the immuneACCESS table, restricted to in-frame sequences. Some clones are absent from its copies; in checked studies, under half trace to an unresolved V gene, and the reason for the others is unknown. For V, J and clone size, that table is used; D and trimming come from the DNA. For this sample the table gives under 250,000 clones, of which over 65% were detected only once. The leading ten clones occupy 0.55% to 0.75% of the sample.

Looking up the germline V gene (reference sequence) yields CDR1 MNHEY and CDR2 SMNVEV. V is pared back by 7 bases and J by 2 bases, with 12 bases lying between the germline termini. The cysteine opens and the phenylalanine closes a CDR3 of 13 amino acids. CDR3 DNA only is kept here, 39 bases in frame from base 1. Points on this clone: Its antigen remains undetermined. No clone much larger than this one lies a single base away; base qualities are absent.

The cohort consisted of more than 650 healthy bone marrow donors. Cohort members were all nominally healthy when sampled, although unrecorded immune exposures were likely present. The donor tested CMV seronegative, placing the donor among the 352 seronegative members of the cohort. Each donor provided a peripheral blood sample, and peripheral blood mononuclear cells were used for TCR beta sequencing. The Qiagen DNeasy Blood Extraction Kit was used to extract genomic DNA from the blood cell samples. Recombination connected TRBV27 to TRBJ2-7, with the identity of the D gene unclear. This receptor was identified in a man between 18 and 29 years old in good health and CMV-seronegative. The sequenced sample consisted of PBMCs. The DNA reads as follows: TGTGCCAGCACCCCGCGAGGAGCCTACGAGCAGTACTTC. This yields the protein CASTPRGAYEQYF.